The 11 T cell receptor beta chains listed next were all sequenced from one sample in a study of T-cell memory formation after mild COVID-19. Each CDR3 protein is one row after TCRdb ran MiXCR on the 5' RACE reads. The repertoire has roughly 280,000 distinct CDR3 sequences, roughly 8.2% of them found once; the top ten carry under 25%. Sequenced material: PBMCs or a T cell subset sorted from them (not recorded which). These receptors were collected from a man between 18 and 35 years old who had mild COVID-19 (a few samples of this study predate the infection). Cell type and time point are not known.

The chain couples TRBV6-5 to TRBJ1-4, with unresolved D. There are 14 residues in the CDR3. The V gene's germline CDR1 is MNHEY and CDR2 SVGAGI. Trimming shortened V by 6 bases and J by 10 bases, and 18 bases separated the two germline ends. CDR3 coding DNA: TGTGCCAGCAGGCCCCGGGAGACTTATGCAAAACTGTTTTTT. The encoded protein is CASRPRETYAKLFF.

The rearrangement links TRBV20-1 to TRBJ2-7; tentatively, D is TRBD1 or TRBD2 (6 bases each). The V and J ends lost 3 bases and 3 bases respectively, with 9 bases between them. This CDR3 spans 12 amino acids. Per the germline V gene, CDR1 is DFQATT and CDR2 is SNEGSKA (reference sequence). The CDR3 sequence is CSARRDNYEQYF. The CDR3 nucleotides read TGCAGTGCTAGGCGGGACAACTACGAGCAGTACTTC.

This clonotype was detected only a few times. The chain employs TRBV10-3 and TRBJ1-5; weak D call: TRBD1 (5 bases). Germline CDR1 is ENHRY and CDR2 is SYGVKD. CDR3 length: 14 amino acids. The V end was cut by 3 bases, the J end by 6 bases, with 12 bases between. CDR3 sequence (DNA): TGTGCCATCAGTGATGACAGCTTAGGTCAGCCCCAGCATTTT. Translated, it gives CAISDDSLGQPQHF.

This chain joins TRBV5-1 and TRBJ1-2; D remains ambiguous. The CDR3 covers 15 residues. Germline lookup yields CDR1 SGHRS and CDR2 YFSETQ. V lost 0 bases to trimming and J lost 4 bases, with 13 bases between them. CDR3 DNA: TGCGCCAGCAGCTTGGATGGGGTGGGTAGCTATGGCTACACCTTC. It encodes CASSLDGVGSYGYTF.

This clonotype showed up just a few times. V gene TRBV7-2 combines with J gene TRBJ1-1, with no clear D. The ends were cut back, 2 bases at V and 2 bases at J, with 12 bases in the middle. CDR3 length equals 15 residues. Germline assignment: CDR1 SGHTA and CDR2 FQGNSA. This CDR3 is CASSLHPSLNTEAFF. The CDR3 bases are TGTGCCAGCAGCTTACACCCCTCCCTTAACACTGAAGCTTTCTTT.

The rearrangement links TRBV6-2 or TRBV6-3 to TRBJ1-1; D is unresolved. The CDR3 consists of 14 residues. Germline CDR1 MNHEY, CDR2 SVGEGT. With 1 base removed from V and 6 bases from J, the gap between germline ends came to 12 bases. CDR3 DNA sequence: TGTGCCAGCAGTTACTTTCGGGCTATTGCTGAAGCTTTCTTT. Its translation is CASSYFRAIAEAFF.

The sample holds many counts of this clonotype. This sequence joins TRBV29-1 and TRBJ2-5, with D possibly matching TRBD1 (6 bases). Per germline, CDR1 SQVTM and CDR2 ANQGSEA. CDR3 size: 14 residues. With 7 bases removed from V and 3 bases from J, the gap between germline ends came to 18 bases. The chain's CDR3 is CSAEPRQEEETQYF. As DNA, the CDR3 is TGCAGCGCCGAACCCCGACAGGAGGAAGAGACCCAGTACTTC.

This clonotype was detected many times. The chain recombines TRBV7-2 with TRBJ1-5, with D possibly matching TRBD1 (5 bases). The CDR3 has 15 residues. Germline V gene sequence: CDR1 SGHTA, CDR2 FQGNSA. The V and J ends lost 5 bases and 1 base respectively, with 12 bases between them. CDR3 protein: CASSPGGASNQPQHF. The CDR3 DNA follows: TGTGCCAGCAGCCCCGGCGGGGCCAGCAATCAGCCCCAGCATTTT.

The gene calls are TRBV12-3 or TRBV12-4 and TRBJ1-2; TRBD1 matches at 9 bases. Germline trimming cut 5 bases from V and 8 bases from J; bases unmatched to any gene: 6. This CDR3 is built from 13 residues. The CDR3 loop reads CASSRDRAGGYTF. CDR3 DNA: TGTGCCAGCAGTAGGGACAGGGCTGGGGGCTACACCTTC.

The chain combines TRBV6-5 with TRBJ1-4; D not certain. The CDR3 length is 15 residues. The V and J ends lost 4 bases and 9 bases respectively, with 18 bases between them. From germline, CDR1 is MNHEY and CDR2 SVGAGI. CDR3 protein: CASSSPGLGIKKLFF. CDR3 in DNA: TGTGCCAGCAGTTCCCCGGGGTTGGGTATAAAAAAACTGTTTTTT.

CDR3 region: CASRFRQTNTEAFF. Here the CDR3 DNA reads TGTGCCAGCCGCTTCCGACAGACTAACACTGAAGCTTTCTTT. The rearrangement links TRBV12-3 or TRBV12-4 to TRBJ1-1; TRBD1 might be the D (5 bases). CDR3 length equals 14 residues. V was cut by 8 bases and J by 2 bases, with 15 bases left in between.